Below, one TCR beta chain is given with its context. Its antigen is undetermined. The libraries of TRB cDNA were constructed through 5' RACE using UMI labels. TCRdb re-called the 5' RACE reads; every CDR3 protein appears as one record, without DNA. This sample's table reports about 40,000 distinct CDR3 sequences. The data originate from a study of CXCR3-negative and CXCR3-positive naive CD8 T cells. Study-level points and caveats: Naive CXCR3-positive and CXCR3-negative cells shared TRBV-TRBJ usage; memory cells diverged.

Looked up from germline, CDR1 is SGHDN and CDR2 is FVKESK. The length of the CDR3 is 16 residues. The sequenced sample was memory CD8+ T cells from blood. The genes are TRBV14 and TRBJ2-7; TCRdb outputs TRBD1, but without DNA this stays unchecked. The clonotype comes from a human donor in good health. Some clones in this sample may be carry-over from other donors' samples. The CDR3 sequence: CASSQWAGESWNEQYF.